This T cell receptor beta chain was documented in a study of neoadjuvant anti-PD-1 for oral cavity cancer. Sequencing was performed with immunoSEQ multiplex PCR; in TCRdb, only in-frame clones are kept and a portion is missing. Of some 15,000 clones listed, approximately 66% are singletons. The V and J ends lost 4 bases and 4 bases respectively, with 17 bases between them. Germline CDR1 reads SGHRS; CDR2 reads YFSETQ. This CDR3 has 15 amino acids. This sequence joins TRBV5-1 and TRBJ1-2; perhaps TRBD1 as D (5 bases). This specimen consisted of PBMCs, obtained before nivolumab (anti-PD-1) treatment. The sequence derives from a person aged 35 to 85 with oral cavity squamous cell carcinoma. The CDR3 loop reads CASSPGGRQAYGYTF. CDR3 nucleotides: TGCGCCAGCAGCCCGGGGGGTAGGCAGGCCTATGGCTACACCTTC.